Included here is one T cell receptor (beta chain) sequence, with context. Other nucleotide sequences in the sample specify the same CDR3. The data derive from a study of shared clonotypes between healthy human individuals. Sequencing used immunoSEQ multiplex PCR; TCRdb keeps in-frame clones, though not all of them. This table has some 1,400,000 clones, around 95% appearing once. Germline CDR1 KGHSH, CDR2 LQKENI. This CDR3 is 11 amino acids long. V lost 4 bases to trimming and J lost 5 bases, with 5 bases between them. The source is a man younger than 40 in good health. The sequencing input was naive CD4+ T cells sorted from blood. Subset here: CD45RA+ positively selected. V is TRBV18 and J is TRBJ2-5; D uncertain. This CDR3 is CASSLQETQYF. CDR3 sequence (DNA): TGTGCCAGCTCACTCCAGGAGACCCAGTACTTC. The complete variable domain, with remaining parts taken from reference TRBV18 and TRBJ2-5, reads NAGVMQNPRHLVRRRGQEARLRCSPMKGHSHVYWYRQLPEEGLKFMVYLQKENIIDESGMPKERFSAEFPKEGPSILRIQQVVRGDSAAYFCASSLQETQYFGPGTRLLVL.